The 22 T cell receptor beta chains below come from one sample, sequenced in a study of blood T cell repertoires in COVID-19 (TCRdb year 2020). Library generation was performed with the immunoSEQ multiplex PCR assay. As stored in TCRdb, this immuneACCESS dataset retains in-frame rearrangements with V and J assigned. A fraction of the clones does not appear; measured against another copy, unresolved V genes explain less than half of the discrepancy, and the remainder lacks a known reason. This sample comprises 350,000 to 500,000 clones, roughly 90% of them detected only once. 0.7% to 0.85% of the sample goes to the ten largest clones. What was sequenced was peripheral blood. The receptors here all came from a man between 18 and 35 years old with COVID-19, enrolled during active disease.

V usage is TRBV5-5 and J usage is TRBJ2-7, with D tentatively TRBD1 (5 bases). The germline V gene has CDR1 SGHKS and CDR2 YYEKEE (reference sequence). The length of the CDR3 is 13 residues. The V end lost 4 bases, the J end lost 1 base, and 9 bases lay between the germline ends. The chain's CDR3 is CASSPPGSYEQYF. The CDR3 DNA follows: TGTGCCAGCAGCCCCCCAGGGTCCTACGAGCAGTACTTC.

The rearrangement joins TRBV11-2 to TRBJ2-5, with 9 bases matching TRBD2. The CDR3 sequence is 14 residues long. The V gene's germline CDR1 is SGHAT and CDR2 FQNNGV. The J segment lost 6 bases and the V segment lost 0 bases, leaving 2 bases of the junction unmatched. The CDR3, as DNA: TGTGCCAGCAGCTTAGAGAGCGGGAGGCAGACCCAGTACTTC. Translating gives CASSLESGRQTQYF.

This chain connects TRBV29-1 to TRBJ2-7; 9 bases align to TRBD1. CDR1 is SQVTM and CDR2 is ANQGSEA in the germline V gene. The CDR3 contains 12 residues. V dropped 3 bases and J dropped 6; count of bases not matched to a gene: 3. The CDR3 DNA reads as TGCAGCGTTGAGTGGACAGGGGCCGAGCAGTACTTC. It encodes CSVEWTGAEQYF.

V gene TRBV3-1 (or the pseudogene TRBV3-2) combines with J gene TRBJ1-1; D ambiguous. This CDR3 contains 14 residues. The ends were cut back, 0 bases at V and 1 base at J, with 6 bases in the middle. Looked up from germline, CDR1 is LGHDT and CDR2 is YNNKEL (reference sequence). The CDR3 loop is CASSQDWANTEAFF. For the CDR3, the DNA is TGTGCCAGCAGCCAAGATTGGGCGAACACTGAAGCTTTCTTT.

This rearrangement joins TRBV28 to TRBJ1-5, with D unresolved. The germline V and J ends were trimmed by 2 bases and 9 bases, with 11 bases remaining between them. Germline V gives CDR1 MDHEN, CDR2 SYDVKM. The CDR3 spans 13 residues. CDR3 DNA sequence: TGTGCCAGCAGTTTAAGACATGACCGGCCCCAGCATTTT. Amino acid sequence: CASSLRHDRPQHF.

This clone was detected a few times. Other nucleotide sequences in the sample specify the same CDR3. The chain joins TRBV7-9 to TRBJ2-7; D is unresolved. V was clipped by 1 base and J by 4 bases, with 8 bases between them. The CDR3 runs 13 residues. Germline V gives CDR1 SEHNR, CDR2 FQNEAQ (reference sequence). CDR3 nucleotides: TGTGCCAGCAGCTTAGTATCCTCTTACGAGCAGTACTTC. It translates to CASSLVSSYEQYF. The variable domain in full, with the rest retrieved from reference TRBV7-9 and TRBJ2-7, is DTGVSQNPRHKITKRGQNVTFRCDPISEHNRLYWYRQTLGQGPEFLTYFQNEAQLEKSRLLSDRFSAERPKGSFSTLEIQRTEQGDSAMYLCASSLVSSYEQYFGPGTRLTVT.

This clone has just one count. J is TRBJ2-7 and V is TRBV9, with a tentative D call TRBD1 (6 bases). CDR1 SGDLS and CDR2 YYNGEE come from the germline V gene. This CDR3 is built from 15 residues. V lost 2 bases and J lost 0, with 12 bases in between. In nucleotides, the CDR3 is TGTGCCAGCAGCGTGGGGGACACTAGCTCCTACGAGCAGTACTTC. Amino acid sequence: CASSVGDTSSYEQYF.

The chain is built from TRBV12-5 and TRBJ1-6, with D hard to call. Trimming removed 4 bases from V and 8 bases from J, with 21 bases in between. This CDR3 contains 17 residues. Germline loops: CDR1 LGHNT, CDR2 FRNRAP. CDR3 DNA sequence: TGTGCTAGTGGTTACAGACACCCTGATCGGTATTATTCACCCCTCCACTTT. This codes for CASGYRHPDRYYSPLHF. Together with reference TRBV12-5 and TRBJ1-6, the CDR3 gives the full variable domain: DARVTQTPRHKVTEMGQEVTMRCQPILGHNTVFWYRQTMMQGLELLAYFRNRAPLDDSGMPKDRFSAEMPDATLATLKIQPSEPRDSAVYFCASGYRHPDRYYSPLHFGNGTRLTVT.

The chain uses TRBV5-1 and TRBJ1-6; D remains ambiguous. The V end was cut by 4 bases, the J end by 7 bases, with 9 bases between. The V gene's germline CDR1 is SGHRS and CDR2 YFSETQ. The CDR3 has 13 residues. Here the CDR3 reads CASSPELNSPLHF. The CDR3 DNA is TGCGCCAGCAGCCCCGAGCTGAATTCACCCCTCCACTTT.

The chain uses TRBV3-1 (or the pseudogene TRBV3-2) and TRBJ2-5; 9 bases are shared with TRBD2. CDR3 size: 18 residues. CDR1 is LGHDT, CDR2 YNNKEL, per germline (reference sequence). The V gene end was trimmed by 1 base and the J gene end by 4 bases; junction bases not matched to a gene: 13. CDR3 sequence: CASSQGYLAGGSRETQYF. Here the CDR3 DNA reads TGTGCCAGCAGCCAAGGCTACCTGGCGGGGGGGTCTCGAGAGACCCAGTACTTC.

This clone was found once. The chain's CDR3 is CASSWGGPGNEQFF. As DNA, the CDR3 is TGTGCCAGCAGCTGGGGGGGGCCTGGGAATGAGCAGTTCTTC. The chain uses TRBV5-4 and TRBJ2-1; tentative D call: TRBD2 (7 bases). Per the germline V gene, CDR1 is SGHNT and CDR2 is YYREEE (reference sequence). The V and J ends lost 3 bases and 7 bases respectively, with 14 bases between them. The CDR3 consists of 14 residues.

The rearrangement joins TRBV3-1 (or the pseudogene TRBV3-2) to TRBJ1-6; D may be TRBD1 (6 bases). Germline V gene lookup returns CDR1 LGHDT and CDR2 YNNKEL (reference sequence). The CDR3 extends over 15 amino acids. V lost 1 base and J 6 bases, leaving 10 bases between the germline ends. The CDR3 DNA follows: TGTGCCAGCAGCCAAGGACCAGGGGCTAATTCACCCCTCCACTTT. It yields the protein CASSQGPGANSPLHF.

This clone was seen once. The gene calls are TRBV3-1 (or the pseudogene TRBV3-2) and TRBJ1-5, with D possibly being TRBD1 (6 bases). This CDR3 is built from 13 residues. Germline-derived CDR1 and CDR2 are LGHDT and YNNKEL (reference sequence). V lost 4 bases and J 3 bases, leaving 7 bases between the germline ends. This CDR3 reads CASSRDNNQPQHF. The CDR3 DNA reads as TGTGCCAGCAGCCGGGACAACAATCAGCCCCAGCATTTT.

J is TRBJ1-1 and V is TRBV6-5; 8 bases line up with TRBD1. V was pared by 6 bases and J by 3 bases, with 3 bases of the junction left unmatched. Per the germline V gene, CDR1 is MNHEY and CDR2 is SVGAGI. The CDR3 is 13 residues long. The CDR3 sequence is CASSRGRDTEAFF. Written as DNA, the CDR3 is TGTGCCAGCAGCAGGGGGCGGGACACTGAAGCTTTCTTT.

The chain employs TRBV5-6 and TRBJ2-7, with D possibly being TRBD2 (6 bases). The CDR3 is 16 residues long. Trimming removed 1 base at V and 1 base at J, with 15 bases between. The V gene's germline CDR1 is SGHDT and CDR2 YYEEEE. CDR3 DNA sequence: TGTGCCAGCAGCTTGTTGACCGGAGGGCTTTCCTACGAGCAGTACTTC. Protein: CASSLLTGGLSYEQYF.

V usage is TRBV19 and J usage is TRBJ1-6; TRBD1 might be the D (5 bases). The CDR3 consists of 12 residues. Trimming pared 8 bases from V and 7 bases from J, leaving 9 bases between. Germline V lookup: CDR1 LNHDA, CDR2 SQIVND (reference sequence). The CDR3 loop reads CASDTGNSPLHF. Written as DNA, the CDR3 is TGTGCCAGTGACACAGGCAATTCACCCCTCCACTTT.

The chain has TRBV24-1 and TRBJ2-5, with 10 bases matching TRBD2. V was clipped by 2 bases and J by 2 bases; unmatched bases: 4. CDR1 is KGHDR, CDR2 SFDVKD, per germline. The CDR3 extends over 16 amino acids. The CDR3 DNA reads as TGTGCCACCAGTGATTCTGCTAGCGGGAGTCAAGAGACCCAGTACTTC. Protein product: CATSDSASGSQETQYF.

The gene calls are TRBV15 and TRBJ1-6; D is uncertain. This CDR3 has 12 residues. Germline CDR1 reads LNHNV; CDR2 reads YYDKDF (reference sequence). V lost 1 base to trimming and J lost 11 bases, with 6 bases between them. Written as DNA, the CDR3 is TGTGCCACCAGCAGAGGGGAGGCACCCCTCCACTTT. Translation: CATSRGEAPLHF.

The chain employs TRBV10-1 and TRBJ2-7; 9 bases line up with TRBD2. The CDR3 is 14 residues long. The V gene's germline CDR1 is WNHNN and CDR2 SYGVQD (reference sequence). The V gene end was trimmed by 3 bases and the J gene end by 4 bases; junction bases not matched to a gene: 4. CDR3 sequence: CASSEVAGEYEQYF. As DNA, the CDR3 is TGCGCCAGCAGTGAAGTAGCGGGAGAATACGAGCAGTACTTC.

The V gene is TRBV6-1, the J gene TRBJ1-1; 8 bases fit TRBD1. V shed 6 bases and J 4 bases; nucleotides not matched to a gene: 7. The CDR3 loop spans 14 amino acids. Germline assignment: CDR1 MNHNS and CDR2 SASEGT. CDR3 DNA: TGTGCCAGCAGCCCACAGGGGGGGTTCACTGAAGCTTTCTTT. Its protein is CASSPQGGFTEAFF.

This clone was counted once. This chain uses TRBV5-4 with TRBJ2-7; TRBD1 might be the D (7 bases). The V end was cut by 4 bases, the J end by 6 bases, with 20 bases between. This CDR3 is built from 15 residues. From germline, CDR1 is SGHNT and CDR2 YYREEE (reference sequence). The CDR3 loop is CASSVPQGGPSEQYF. The CDR3, as DNA: TGTGCCAGCAGCGTGCCCCAGGGGGGTCCCAGCGAGCAGTACTTC.

The chain joins TRBV19 to TRBJ2-6; 10 nucleotides line up with TRBD1. Germline assignment: CDR1 LNHDA and CDR2 SQIVND (reference sequence). The ends lost 7 bases at V and 0 bases at J; junction bases unmatched: 9. The CDR3 is 18 amino acids. DNA for the CDR3: TGTGCCAGTATCCGACAGGGGGCCCTTAGCTCTGGGGCCAACGTCCTGACTTTC. Amino acids: CASIRQGALSSGANVLTF.